This is a list of T cell receptor beta chains from one sample in a study of blood T cell repertoires in COVID-19. The data were produced by immunoSEQ multiplex PCR, yet TCRdb's version contains in-frame clones alone and is incomplete. The profile shows 150,000 to 200,000 clones, approximately 79% of them singletons. Sequences were obtained from peripheral blood. Receptors were obtained from a woman older than 75 with acute or convalescent COVID-19. Each CDR3 is given without its conserved first and last residue. A row's size may be missing; if present it is once, few, many or a size class.

abundance	len	v_gene	j_gene	CDR3aa
.	13	TRBV9	TRBJ2-7	ASSPGLAFSYEQY
.	12	TRBV18	TRBJ1-6	ASSPGTGGSPLH
.	11	TRBV29-1	TRBJ2-1	SGGTSGVREQF
.	12	TRBV10-1	TRBJ2-3	ASSDAGRTDTQY
once	15	TRBV4-2	TRBJ2-2	ASSQDVASERTGELF
.	12	TRBV27	TRBJ2-7	ASSVRLADYEQY
.	11	TRBV3-1/TRBV3-2	TRBJ2-5	ASSLSSGETQY
.	15	TRBV6-6	TRBJ2-2	ASSLFLRELSTGELF
.	11	TRBV12-3/TRBV12-4	TRBJ1-2	ASSRQINYGYT
.	13	TRBV6-5	TRBJ1-1	ASSYGGTVNTEAF
.	10	TRBV12-3/TRBV12-4	TRBJ2-3	ASGKRTDTQY
.	13	TRBV2	TRBJ1-5	ASSVTGNSNQPQH
.	13	TRBV6-5	TRBJ2-7	ASRRERESSYEQY
.	11	TRBV3-1/TRBV3-2	TRBJ1-5	ASSQDQNQPQH
.	12	TRBV24-1	TRBJ1-2	ATSESGQGYGYT
.	13	TRBV3-1/TRBV3-2	TRBJ1-4	ASSQVQGTNEKLF
medium-sized	15	TRBV18	TRBJ2-2	ASSPYSGTGNTGELF
medium-sized	11	TRBV14	TRBJ2-7	ASSRFDRGEQY
.	15	TRBV27	TRBJ2-7	ASSSREGHLIPSEQY
once	12	TRBV3-1/TRBV3-2	TRBJ2-5	ASRAGTDQETQY
.	15	TRBV18	TRBJ1-4	ASSPPGSGRGSEKLF
.	16	TRBV4-3	TRBJ2-1	ASSQETPGTGGVNEQF
.	16	TRBV7-9	TRBJ2-1	ASSYQMRGSGRRNEQF
.	12	TRBV5-4	TRBJ2-3	ASSLARETNTQY
.	12	TRBV7-9	TRBJ2-3	ASSSGQGRDTQY
few	14	TRBV27	TRBJ2-2	ASSFLGQFNTGELF
.	11	TRBV7-3	TRBJ1-1	ASSFSEYTEAF
.	10	TRBV2	TRBJ1-3	ASSDRGNTIY
.	15	TRBV7-9	TRBJ1-1	ASSLSGAGSRNTEAF
many	14	TRBV7-3	TRBJ2-2	ASSSTPNRDPGELF
.	13	TRBV11-2	TRBJ2-1	ASSSGAGGLTLQF
.	13	TRBV7-2	TRBJ2-5	ASSLVGQVQETQY
.	11	TRBV7-8	TRBJ1-5	ASSPTGNQPQH
.	15	TRBV10-2	TRBJ2-7	ASSEGWRASGTYEQY
.	14	TRBV28	TRBJ2-1	ASKTYRGSSYNEQF
.	13	TRBV5-1	TRBJ2-5	ASSRTGAYQETQY
.	13	TRBV3-1/TRBV3-2	TRBJ2-1	ASSPGLAAYNEQF
once	13	TRBV11-2	TRBJ2-5	ASSLGRDSQETQY
.	13	TRBV5-1	TRBJ2-1	ASSLKLTSQSEQF
once	10	TRBV4-2	TRBJ2-1	ASSRGDNEQF
few	14	TRBV27	TRBJ1-5	ASSLVGARSNQPQH
.	13	TRBV30	TRBJ2-3	ASKFRASDADTQY
.	13	TRBV6-5	TRBJ1-2	AAIHRGTVNYGYT